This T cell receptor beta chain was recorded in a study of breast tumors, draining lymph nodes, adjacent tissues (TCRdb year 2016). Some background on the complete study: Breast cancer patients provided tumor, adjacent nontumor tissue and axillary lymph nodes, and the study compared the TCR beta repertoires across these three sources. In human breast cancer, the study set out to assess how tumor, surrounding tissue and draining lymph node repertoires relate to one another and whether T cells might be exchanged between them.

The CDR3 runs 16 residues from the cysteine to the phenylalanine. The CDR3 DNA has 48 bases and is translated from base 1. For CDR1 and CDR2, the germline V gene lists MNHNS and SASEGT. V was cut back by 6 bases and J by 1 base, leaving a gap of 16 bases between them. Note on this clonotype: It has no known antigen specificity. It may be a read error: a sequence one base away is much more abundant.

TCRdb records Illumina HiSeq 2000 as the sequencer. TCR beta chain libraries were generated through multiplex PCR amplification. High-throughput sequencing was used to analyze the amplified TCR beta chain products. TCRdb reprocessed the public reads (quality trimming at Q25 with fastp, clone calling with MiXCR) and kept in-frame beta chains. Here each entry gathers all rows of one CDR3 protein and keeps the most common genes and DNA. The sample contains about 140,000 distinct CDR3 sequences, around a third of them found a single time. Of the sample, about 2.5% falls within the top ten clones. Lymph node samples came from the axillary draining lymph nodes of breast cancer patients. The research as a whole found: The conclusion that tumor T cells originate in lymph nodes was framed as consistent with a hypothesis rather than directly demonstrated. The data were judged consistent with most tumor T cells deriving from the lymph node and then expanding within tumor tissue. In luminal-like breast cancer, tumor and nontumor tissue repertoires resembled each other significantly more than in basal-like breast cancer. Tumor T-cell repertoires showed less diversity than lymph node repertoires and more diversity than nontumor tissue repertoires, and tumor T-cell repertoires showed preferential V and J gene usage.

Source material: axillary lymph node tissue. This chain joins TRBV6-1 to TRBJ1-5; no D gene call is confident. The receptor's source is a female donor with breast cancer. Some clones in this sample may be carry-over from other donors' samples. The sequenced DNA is TGTGCCAGCAGCCGTTTGAGCGTGGAAAGCAATCAGCCCCAGCATTTT. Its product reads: CASSRLSVESNQPQHF.